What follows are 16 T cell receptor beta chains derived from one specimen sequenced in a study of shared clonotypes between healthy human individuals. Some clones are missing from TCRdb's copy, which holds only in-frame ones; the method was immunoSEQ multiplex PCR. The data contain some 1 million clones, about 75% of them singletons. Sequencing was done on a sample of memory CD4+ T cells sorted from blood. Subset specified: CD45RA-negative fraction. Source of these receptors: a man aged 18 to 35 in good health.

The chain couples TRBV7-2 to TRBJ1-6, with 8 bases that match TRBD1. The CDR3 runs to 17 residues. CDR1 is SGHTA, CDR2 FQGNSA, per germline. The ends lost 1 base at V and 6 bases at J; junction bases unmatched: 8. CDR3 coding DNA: TGTGCCAGCAGCTTAGGCGGGTACAGGGGGATTAATTCACCCCTCCACTTT. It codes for CASSLGGYRGINSPLHF.

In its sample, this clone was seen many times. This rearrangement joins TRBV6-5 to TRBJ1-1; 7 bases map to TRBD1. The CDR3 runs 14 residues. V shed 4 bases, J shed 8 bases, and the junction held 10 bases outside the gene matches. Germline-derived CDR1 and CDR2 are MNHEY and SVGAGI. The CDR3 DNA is TGTGCCAGCAGTTCCACTACAGGGGTCCAGGAAGCTTTCTTT. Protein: CASSSTTGVQEAFF.

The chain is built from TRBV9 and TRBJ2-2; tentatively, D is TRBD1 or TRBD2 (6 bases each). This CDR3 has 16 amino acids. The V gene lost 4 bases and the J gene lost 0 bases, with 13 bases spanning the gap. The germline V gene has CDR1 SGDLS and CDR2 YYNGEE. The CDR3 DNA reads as TGTGCCAGCAGCCCCGGGGGACAACCGAACACCGGGGAGCTGTTTTTT. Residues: CASSPGGQPNTGELFF.

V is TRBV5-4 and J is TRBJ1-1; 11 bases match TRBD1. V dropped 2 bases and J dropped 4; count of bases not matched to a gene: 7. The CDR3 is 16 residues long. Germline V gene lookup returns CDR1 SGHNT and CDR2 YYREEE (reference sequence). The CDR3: CASSLPGQGDSTEAFF. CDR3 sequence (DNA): TGTGCCAGCAGCTTACCGGGACAGGGGGATAGCACTGAAGCTTTCTTT.

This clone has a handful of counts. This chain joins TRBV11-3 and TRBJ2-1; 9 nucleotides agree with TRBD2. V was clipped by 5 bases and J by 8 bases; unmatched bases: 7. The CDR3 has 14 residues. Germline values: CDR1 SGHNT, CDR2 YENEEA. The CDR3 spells CASSAGGPMDEQFF. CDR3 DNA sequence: TGTGCCAGCAGCGCGGGGGGGCCAATGGATGAGCAGTTCTTC.

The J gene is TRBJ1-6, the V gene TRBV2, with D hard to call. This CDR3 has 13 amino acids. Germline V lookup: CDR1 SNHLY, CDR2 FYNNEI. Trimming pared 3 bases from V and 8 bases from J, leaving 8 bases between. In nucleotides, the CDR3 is TGTGCCAGCAGTGAGAGCGGGGATTCACCCCTCCACTTT. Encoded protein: CASSESGDSPLHF.

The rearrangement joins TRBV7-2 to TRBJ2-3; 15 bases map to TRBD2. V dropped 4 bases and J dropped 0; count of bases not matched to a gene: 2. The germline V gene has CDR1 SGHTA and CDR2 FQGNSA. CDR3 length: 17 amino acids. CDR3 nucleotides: TGTGCCAGCAGCTCGGGACTAGCGGGAGGTAGCACAGATACGCAGTATTTT. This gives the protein CASSSGLAGGSTDTQYF.

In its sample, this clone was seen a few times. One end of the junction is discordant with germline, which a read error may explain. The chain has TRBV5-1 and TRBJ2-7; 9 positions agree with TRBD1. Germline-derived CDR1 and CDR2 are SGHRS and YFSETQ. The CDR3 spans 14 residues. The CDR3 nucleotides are TGCGCCAGCAGCTTGGACCCCGGGACAGGGTCGCAGAAATTC. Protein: CASSLDPGTGSQKF.

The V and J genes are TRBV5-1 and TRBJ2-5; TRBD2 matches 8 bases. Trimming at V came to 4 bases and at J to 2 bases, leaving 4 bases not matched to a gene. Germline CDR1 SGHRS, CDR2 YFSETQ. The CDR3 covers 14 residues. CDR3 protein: CASSPSGWQETQYF. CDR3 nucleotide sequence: TGCGCCAGCAGCCCTAGCGGGTGGCAAGAGACCCAGTACTTC.

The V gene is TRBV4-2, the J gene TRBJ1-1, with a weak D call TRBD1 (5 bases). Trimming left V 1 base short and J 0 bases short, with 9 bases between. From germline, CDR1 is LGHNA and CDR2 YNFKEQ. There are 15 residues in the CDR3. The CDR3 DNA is TGTGCCAGCAGCCAAGGACAGAGCATGAACACTGAAGCTTTCTTT. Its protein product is CASSQGQSMNTEAFF.

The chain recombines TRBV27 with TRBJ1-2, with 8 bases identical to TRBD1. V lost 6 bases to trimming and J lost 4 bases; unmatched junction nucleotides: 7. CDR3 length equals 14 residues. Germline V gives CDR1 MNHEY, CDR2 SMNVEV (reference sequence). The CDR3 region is CASRPTGDVYGYTF. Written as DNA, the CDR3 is TGTGCCAGCAGACCGACAGGGGATGTCTATGGCTACACCTTC.

The CDR3 loop reads CASSERGRRPNYGYTF. The CDR3 DNA is TGTGCCAGCAGTGAAAGAGGGCGGAGACCTAACTATGGCTACACCTTC. The V gene is TRBV2, the J gene TRBJ1-2; no reliable D call. V was cut by 2 bases and J by 0 bases, with 13 bases left in between. Germline V gives CDR1 SNHLY, CDR2 FYNNEI. The CDR3 loop spans 16 amino acids.

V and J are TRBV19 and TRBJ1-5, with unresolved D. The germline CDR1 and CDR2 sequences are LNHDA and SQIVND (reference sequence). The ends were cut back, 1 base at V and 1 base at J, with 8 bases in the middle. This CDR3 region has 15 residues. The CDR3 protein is CASSIGTLSNQPQHF. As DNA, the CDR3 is TGTGCCAGTAGTATAGGTACATTGAGCAATCAGCCCCAGCATTTT. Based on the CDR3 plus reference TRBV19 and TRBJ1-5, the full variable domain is DGGITQSPKYLFRKEGQNVTLSCEQNLNHDAMYWYRQDPGQGLRLIYYSQIVNDFQKGDIAEGYSVSREKKESFPLTVTSAQKNPTAFYLCASSIGTLSNQPQHFGDGTRLSIL.

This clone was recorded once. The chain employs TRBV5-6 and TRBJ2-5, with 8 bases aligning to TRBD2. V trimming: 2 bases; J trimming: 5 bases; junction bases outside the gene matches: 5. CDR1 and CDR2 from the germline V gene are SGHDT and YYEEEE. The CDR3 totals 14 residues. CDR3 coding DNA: TGTGCCAGCAGCTTAGGACTAGCTATTGAGACCCAGTACTTC. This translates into CASSLGLAIETQYF.

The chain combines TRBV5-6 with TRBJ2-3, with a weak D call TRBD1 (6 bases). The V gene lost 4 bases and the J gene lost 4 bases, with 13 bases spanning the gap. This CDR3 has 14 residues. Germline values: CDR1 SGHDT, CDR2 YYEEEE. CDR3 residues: CASSPGQWADTQYF. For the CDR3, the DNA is TGTGCCAGCAGCCCAGGACAGTGGGCAGATACGCAGTATTTT.

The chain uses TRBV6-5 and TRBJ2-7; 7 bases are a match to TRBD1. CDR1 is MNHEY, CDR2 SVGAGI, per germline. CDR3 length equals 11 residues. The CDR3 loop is CASKGASEQYF. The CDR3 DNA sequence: TGTGCGAGTAAGGGGGCAAGCGAGCAGTACTTC.